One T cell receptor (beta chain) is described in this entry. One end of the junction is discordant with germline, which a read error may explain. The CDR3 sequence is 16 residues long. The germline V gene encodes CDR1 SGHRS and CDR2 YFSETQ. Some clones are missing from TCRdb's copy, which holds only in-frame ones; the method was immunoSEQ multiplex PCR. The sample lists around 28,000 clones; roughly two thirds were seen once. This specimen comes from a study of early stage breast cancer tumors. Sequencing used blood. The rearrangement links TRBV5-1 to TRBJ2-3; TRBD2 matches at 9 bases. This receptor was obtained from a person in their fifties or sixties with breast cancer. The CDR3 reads CASSFLVGTSTDTQYF. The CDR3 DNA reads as TGCGCCAGCAGCTTTCTAGTCGGGACTAGCACGGATACGCAGTATTTT.